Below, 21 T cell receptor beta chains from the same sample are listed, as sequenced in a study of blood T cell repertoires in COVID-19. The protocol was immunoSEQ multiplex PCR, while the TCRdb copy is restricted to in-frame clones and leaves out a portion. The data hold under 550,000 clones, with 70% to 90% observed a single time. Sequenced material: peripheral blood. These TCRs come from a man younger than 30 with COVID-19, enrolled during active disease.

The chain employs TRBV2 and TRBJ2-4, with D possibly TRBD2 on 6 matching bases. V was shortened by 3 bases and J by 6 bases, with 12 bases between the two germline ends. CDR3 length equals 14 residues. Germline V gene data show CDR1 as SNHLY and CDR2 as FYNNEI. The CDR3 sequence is CASSDTSSLNIQYF. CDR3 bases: TGTGCCAGCAGTGATACTAGCTCCCTAAACATTCAGTACTTC.

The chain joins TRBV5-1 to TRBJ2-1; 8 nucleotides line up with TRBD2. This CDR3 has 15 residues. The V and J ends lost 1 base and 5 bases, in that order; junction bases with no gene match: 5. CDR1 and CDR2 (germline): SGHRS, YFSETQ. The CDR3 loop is CASSLTSGIHNEQFF. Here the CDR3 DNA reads TGCGCCAGCAGCTTGACTAGCGGAATCCACAATGAGCAGTTCTTC.

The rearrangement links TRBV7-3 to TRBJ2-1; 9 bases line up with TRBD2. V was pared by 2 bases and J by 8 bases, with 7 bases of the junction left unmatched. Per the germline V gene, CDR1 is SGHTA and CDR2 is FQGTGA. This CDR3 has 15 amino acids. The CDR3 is CASSLGAGGPHEQFF. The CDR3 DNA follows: TGTGCCAGCAGCTTAGGTGCGGGAGGGCCACATGAGCAGTTCTTC.

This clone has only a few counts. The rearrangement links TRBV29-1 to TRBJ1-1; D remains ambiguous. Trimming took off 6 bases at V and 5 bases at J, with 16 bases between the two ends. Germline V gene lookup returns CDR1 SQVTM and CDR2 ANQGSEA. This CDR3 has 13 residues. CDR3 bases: TGCAGCGTCGCGGGAAGGGTAGAGACTGAAGCTTTCTTT. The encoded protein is CSVAGRVETEAFF.

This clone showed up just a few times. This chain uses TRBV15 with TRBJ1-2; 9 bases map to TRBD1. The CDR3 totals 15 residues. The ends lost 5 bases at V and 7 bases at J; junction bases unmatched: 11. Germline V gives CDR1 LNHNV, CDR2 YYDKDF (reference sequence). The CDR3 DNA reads TGTGCCACCAGCTTGCCGGGACAGGGTGTTTTTGGCTACACCTTC. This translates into CATSLPGQGVFGYTF.

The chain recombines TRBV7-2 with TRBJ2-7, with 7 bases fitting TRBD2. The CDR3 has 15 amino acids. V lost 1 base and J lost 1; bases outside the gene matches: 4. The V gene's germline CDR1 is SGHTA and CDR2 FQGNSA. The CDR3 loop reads CASSLEAGRSYEQYF. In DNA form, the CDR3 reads TGTGCCAGCAGCTTAGAAGCGGGAAGGTCCTACGAGCAGTACTTC.

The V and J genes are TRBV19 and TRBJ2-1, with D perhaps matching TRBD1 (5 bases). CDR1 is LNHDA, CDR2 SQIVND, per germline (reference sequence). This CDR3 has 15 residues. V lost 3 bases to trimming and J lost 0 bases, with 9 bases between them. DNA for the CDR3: TGTGCCAGTAGTATGGTTGACAGCTCCTACAATGAGCAGTTCTTC. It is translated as CASSMVDSSYNEQFF.

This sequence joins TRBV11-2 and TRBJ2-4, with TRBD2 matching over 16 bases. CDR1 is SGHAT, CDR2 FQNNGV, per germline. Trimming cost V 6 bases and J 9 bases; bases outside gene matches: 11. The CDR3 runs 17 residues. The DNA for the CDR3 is TGTGCCAGCAGTAACCCGGGACTAGCGGGGGGGCAGATCATTCAGTACTTC. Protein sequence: CASSNPGLAGGQIIQYF.

CDR3 sequence (DNA): TGTGCCAGTAGTGTCTCCCAGGGCGATGAGCAGTTCTTC. This codes for CASSVSQGDEQFF. The V and J genes are TRBV19 and TRBJ2-1; D possibly corresponds to TRBD1 (5 bases). The CDR3 length is 13 residues. Germline CDR1 and CDR2: LNHDA and SQIVND (reference sequence). The V gene lost 5 bases and the J gene lost 8 bases, with 13 bases spanning the gap.

The DNA for the CDR3 is TGCGCCAGCAGCTTGGGGCCGGGACAGGGCTATGGCTACACCTTC. Translated: CASSLGPGQGYGYTF. This chain joins TRBV5-1 and TRBJ1-2; 9 bases fit TRBD1. J gave up 4 bases and V 0 bases, and 4 bases lay outside the gene matches. This CDR3 has 15 residues. The germline V gene has CDR1 SGHRS and CDR2 YFSETQ.

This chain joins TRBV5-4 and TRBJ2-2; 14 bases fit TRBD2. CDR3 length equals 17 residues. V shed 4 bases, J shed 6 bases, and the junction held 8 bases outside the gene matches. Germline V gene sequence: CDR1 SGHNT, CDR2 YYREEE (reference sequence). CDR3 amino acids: CASSPTSGGEVAGELFF. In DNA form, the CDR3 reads TGTGCCAGCAGCCCGACTAGCGGGGGGGAGGTTGCCGGGGAGCTGTTTTTT.

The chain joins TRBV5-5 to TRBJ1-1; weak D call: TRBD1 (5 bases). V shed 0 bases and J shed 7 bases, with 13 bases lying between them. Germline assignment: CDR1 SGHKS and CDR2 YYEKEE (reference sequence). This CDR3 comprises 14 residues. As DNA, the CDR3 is TGTGCCAGCAGCTTGGCGGGACTTGCTGTTGAAGCTTTCTTT. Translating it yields CASSLAGLAVEAFF.

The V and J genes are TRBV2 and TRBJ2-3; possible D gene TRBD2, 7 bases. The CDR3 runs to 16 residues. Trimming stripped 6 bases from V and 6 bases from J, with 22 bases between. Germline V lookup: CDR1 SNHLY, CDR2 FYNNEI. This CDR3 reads CASRETGGGSRDTQYF. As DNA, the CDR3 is TGTGCCAGCAGGGAAACGGGGGGCGGGTCAAGGGATACGCAGTATTTT.

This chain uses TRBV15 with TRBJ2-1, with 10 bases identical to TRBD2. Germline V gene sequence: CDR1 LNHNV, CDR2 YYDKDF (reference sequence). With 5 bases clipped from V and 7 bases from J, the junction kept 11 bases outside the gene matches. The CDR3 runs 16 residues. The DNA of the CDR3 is TGTGCCACCAGCTCAGGGAGCGGGGGGGCCAAAAATGAGCAGTTCTTC. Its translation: CATSSGSGGAKNEQFF.

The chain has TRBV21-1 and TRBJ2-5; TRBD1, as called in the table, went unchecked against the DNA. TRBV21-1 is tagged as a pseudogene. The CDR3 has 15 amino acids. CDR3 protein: CASSKETGNQETQYF. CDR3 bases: TGTGCCAGCAGCAAAGAGACAGGGAACCAAGAGACCCAGTACTTC.

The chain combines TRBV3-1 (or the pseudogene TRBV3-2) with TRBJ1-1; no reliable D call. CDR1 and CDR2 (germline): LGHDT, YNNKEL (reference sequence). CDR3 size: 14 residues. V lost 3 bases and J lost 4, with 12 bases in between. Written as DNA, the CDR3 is TGTGCCAGCAGCCATTCAGGTCTAAGCACTGAAGCTTTCTTT. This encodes CASSHSGLSTEAFF.

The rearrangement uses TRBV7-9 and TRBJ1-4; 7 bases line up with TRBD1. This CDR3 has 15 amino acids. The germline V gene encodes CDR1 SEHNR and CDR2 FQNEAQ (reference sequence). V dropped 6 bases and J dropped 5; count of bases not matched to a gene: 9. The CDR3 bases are TGTGCCAGCAGTCGTGCCTCGACAGGGAATGAAAAACTGTTTTTT. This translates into CASSRASTGNEKLFF.

CDR3 amino acids: CASSADRDESPLHF. As DNA, the CDR3 is TGTGCCAGCAGCGCCGACAGGGATGAATCACCCCTCCACTTT. The chain has TRBV21-1 and TRBJ1-6; TRBD1 is the table's D call, not checked against the DNA. TRBV21-1 is tagged as a pseudogene. The CDR3 runs to 14 residues.

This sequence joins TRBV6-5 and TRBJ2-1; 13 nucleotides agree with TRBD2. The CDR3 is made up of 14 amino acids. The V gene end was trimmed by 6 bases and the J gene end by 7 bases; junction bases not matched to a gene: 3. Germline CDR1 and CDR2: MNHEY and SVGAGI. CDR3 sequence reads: CASSGLAGANEQFF. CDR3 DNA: TGTGCCAGCAGCGGACTAGCGGGAGCGAATGAGCAGTTCTTC.

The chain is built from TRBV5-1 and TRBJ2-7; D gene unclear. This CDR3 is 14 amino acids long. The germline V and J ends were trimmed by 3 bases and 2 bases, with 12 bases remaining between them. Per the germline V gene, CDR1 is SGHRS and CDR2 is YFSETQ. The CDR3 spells CASSWSVPAYEQYF. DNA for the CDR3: TGCGCCAGCAGCTGGTCAGTACCTGCCTACGAGCAGTACTTC. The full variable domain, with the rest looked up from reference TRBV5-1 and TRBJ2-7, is KAGVTQTPRYLIKTRGQQVTLSCSPISGHRSVSWYQQTPGQGLQFLFEYFSETQRNKGNFPGRFSGRQFSNSRSEMNVSTLELGDSALYLCASSWSVPAYEQYFGPGTRLTVT.

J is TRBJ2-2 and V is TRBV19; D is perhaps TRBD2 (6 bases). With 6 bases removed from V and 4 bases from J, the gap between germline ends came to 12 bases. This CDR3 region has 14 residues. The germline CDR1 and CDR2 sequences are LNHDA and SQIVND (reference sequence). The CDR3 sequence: CASSNLGGTGELFF. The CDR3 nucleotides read TGTGCCAGTAGCAATCTGGGAGGCACCGGGGAGCTGTTTTTT.